This TCR beta chain was identified during a study of cytotoxic CD8 clonotypes in ibrutinib-treated CLL. Regarding the study as a whole: The study found baseline clonality above age-matched healthy donors, tracking circulating CD8+ T-cell counts. Sustained-remission and progressing patients diverged in sampling times.

Genomic DNA in an amount of approximately 2 micrograms was extracted from cryopreserved PBMCs and used for the preparation of TCR beta libraries. A note on this clone: Its target is unknown.

With sequencing, the targeted depth ranged from 1 in 200,000 to 1 in 1 million T cells. Sequencing was performed with immunoSEQ multiplex PCR; in TCRdb, only in-frame clones are kept and a portion is missing. The profile shows tens of thousands of clones, 57% of them singletons. The CDR3 length is 15 residues. Germline CDR1 reads KGHSH; CDR2 reads LQKENI. The V end lost 3 bases, the J end lost 3 bases, and 13 bases lay between the germline ends. Sequenced material: PBMCs, taken before ibrutinib treatment. This TCR was sampled from a human donor with chronic lymphocytic leukemia. This rearrangement joins TRBV18 to TRBJ2-3; D remains ambiguous. In nucleotides, the CDR3 is TGTGCCAGCTCACCCCCCGGCATGGGGACAGATACGCAGTATTTT. Translating it yields CASSPPGMGTDTQYF. Full variable domain (rest looked up from reference TRBV18 and TRBJ2-3): NAGVMQNPRHLVRRRGQEARLRCSPMKGHSHVYWYRQLPEEGLKFMVYLQKENIIDESGMPKERFSAEFPKEGPSILRIQQVVRGDSAAYFCASSPPGMGTDTQYFGPGTRLTVL.